This T cell receptor beta chain was captured by sequencing in a study of OX40 agonist ivuxolimab in advanced cancers. Sequencing used immunoSEQ multiplex PCR; TCRdb keeps in-frame clones, though not all of them. The sample shows under 20,000 clones, more than 65% of them seen only once. Germline loops: CDR1 SGHNT, CDR2 YYREEE (reference sequence). The CDR3 length is 11 residues. Trimming left V 0 bases short and J 7 bases short, with 2 bases between. The origin of this receptor is an adult with an advanced solid tumor such as melanoma, head and neck, liver or kidney cancer. The chain recombines TRBV5-4 with TRBJ2-1; D unclear. The input for sequencing was CD4+ or CD8+ T cells sorted from blood, taken in a trial of the OX40 agonist ivuxolimab. The CDR3 bases are TGTGCCAGCAGCTTGGGGAATGAGCAGTTCTTC. Protein product: CASSLGNEQFF.